These T cell receptor beta chains were read from a single sample in a study of blood T cell repertoires in COVID-19. The method was immunoSEQ multiplex PCR; TCRdb's version includes in-frame clones alone and lacks a portion of them. The sample contains fewer than 200,000 clones, roughly 90% of which appear only once. Specimen: peripheral blood. All receptors come from a man younger than 30 with COVID-19, enrolled during active disease. The CDR3 runs from the conserved cysteine through the conserved F or W. The order of the fields is CDR3 DNA, CDR3 protein, V gene, D gene, J gene, clone size. D genes are given only for firm matches. Where a row states a size, it is once, few, many or the class of an expanded clone; other rows omit it.

TGTGCCAGCAGTGAGCGCCTGGGGCGCTCTGGAAACACCATATATTTT | CASSERLGRSGNTIYF | TRBV2 | - | TRBJ1-3 | many
TGTGCCACCAGCAGAGAACAGGGGGCGTCCTACAATGAGCAGTTCTTC | CATSREQGASYNEQFF | TRBV15 | TRBD1 | TRBJ2-1 | once
TGTGCCAGCAGCCCCAAGGAGGGTGGAGGGAGGGCCTACGAGCAGTACTTC | CASSPKEGGGRAYEQYF | TRBV7-9 | TRBD2 | TRBJ2-7 | -
TGCAGTGTTTCAGGGGATGGCTACACCTTC | CSVSGDGYTF | TRBV20-1 | - | TRBJ1-2 | -
TGTGCCAGCAGCTTAGTGGTGGCAGGTCCAATGAACACTGAAGCTTTCTTT | CASSLVVAGPMNTEAFF | TRBV7-9 | - | TRBJ1-1 | few
TGTGCCACCAGCAGAGCTGACTTCTGGGACTACACCGGGGAGCTGTTTTTT | CATSRADFWDYTGELFF | TRBV15 | - | TRBJ2-2 | -
TGTGCCATCGGGACTAGCGGGAGATCCGCCTACAATGAGCAGTTCTTC | CAIGTSGRSAYNEQFF | TRBV10-3 | TRBD2 | TRBJ2-1 | -
TGTGCCAGCAGCCCGACCCCGGGAAGGGGGCGAGGCTACACCTTC | CASSPTPGRGRGYTF | TRBV7-3 | TRBD1 | TRBJ1-2 | -
TGTGCCAGCAGCAAAATGGTAGGGCAGGGGCCACTAGGCACTGAAGCTTTCTTT | CASSKMVGQGPLGTEAFF | TRBV21-1 | - | TRBJ1-1 | -
TGTGCCACCAGTGATCCACGCCGGGATGGCCAGCCCCAGCATTTT | CATSDPRRDGQPQHF | TRBV24-1 | - | TRBJ1-5 | -
TGTGCCTGGAGTGGCTCCCGGGGTGAAAAACTGCTTTTT | CAWSGSRGEKLLF | TRBV30 | - | TRBJ1-4 | once
TGTGCCAGCAGCTTAGGGACAGCCTCTGGAAACACCATATATTTT | CASSLGTASGNTIYF | TRBV5-6 | TRBD1 | TRBJ1-3 | -
TGTGCCAGCAGTGTAAACAGGGGAGCCGGGGAGCTGTTTTTT | CASSVNRGAGELFF | TRBV2 | TRBD1 | TRBJ2-2 | -
TGTGCCACTAAAGGGACAGGGGATCGGGGTGAGCAGTTCTTC | CATKGTGDRGEQFF | TRBV24-1 | TRBD1 | TRBJ2-1 | -
TGTGCCAGCAGTTTAAAGTTGCGAGGACAGCCCCAGCATTTT | CASSLKLRGQPQHF | TRBV28 | - | TRBJ1-5 | -
TGTGCCAGCAGCGTACATGACGCGGGGGGCTGGGATTCACCCCTCCACTTT | CASSVHDAGGWDSPLHF | TRBV9 | - | TRBJ1-6 | -
TGTGCCAGCAGTTTGAACAGGCAGCAGTCGAAAACTTTCTTT | CASSLNRQQSKTFF | TRBV27 | - | TRBJ1-1 | -
TGTGCCAGCAGCTTGGCCGTTAAAGCGCTAAGCTCCTACAATGAGCAGTTCTTC | CASSLAVKALSSYNEQFF | TRBV5-6 | - | TRBJ2-1 | -
TGTGCCAGCTCACCCTCGGCCGGGAGCTCCTATAATTCACCCCTCCACTTT | CASSPSAGSSYNSPLHF | TRBV18 | - | TRBJ1-6 | -
TGCGCCAGCAGCCCCCCGAGAGGGAGAGCCAACAATGAGCAGTTCTTC | CASSPPRGRANNEQFF | TRBV5-1 | - | TRBJ2-1 | -
TGTGCCAGCAGCTTACGGCTTGGGGGCACGGATACGCAGTATTTT | CASSLRLGGTDTQYF | TRBV7-9 | - | TRBJ2-3 | once
TGTGCCAGCAGTGGTATGCGGGTAAGGTTGAATGAGCAGTTCTTC | CASSGMRVRLNEQFF | TRBV2 | - | TRBJ2-1 | -
TGTGCCACCAGTGAGACCGGCCGAGGGAGCAATGAGCAGTTCTTC | CATSETGRGSNEQFF | TRBV24-1 | - | TRBJ2-1 | once
TGTGCCAGCCGGTCACCTCTAGAATACAATGAGCAGTTCTTC | CASRSPLEYNEQFF | TRBV6-5 | - | TRBJ2-1 | -
TGTGCCAGCAGTTCGGGACATCTCGGTGGCGAGCAGTACTTC | CASSSGHLGGEQYF | TRBV27 | - | TRBJ2-7 | -
TGTGCCAGCAGTTACTCGATTGGCCCTTCTGGCTACACCTTC | CASSYSIGPSGYTF | TRBV6-5 | - | TRBJ1-2 | few
TGCGCCAGCAGCACGGCGACAGGGTTGTTCTACGAGCAGTACTTC | CASSTATGLFYEQYF | TRBV5-1 | TRBD1 | TRBJ2-7 | -